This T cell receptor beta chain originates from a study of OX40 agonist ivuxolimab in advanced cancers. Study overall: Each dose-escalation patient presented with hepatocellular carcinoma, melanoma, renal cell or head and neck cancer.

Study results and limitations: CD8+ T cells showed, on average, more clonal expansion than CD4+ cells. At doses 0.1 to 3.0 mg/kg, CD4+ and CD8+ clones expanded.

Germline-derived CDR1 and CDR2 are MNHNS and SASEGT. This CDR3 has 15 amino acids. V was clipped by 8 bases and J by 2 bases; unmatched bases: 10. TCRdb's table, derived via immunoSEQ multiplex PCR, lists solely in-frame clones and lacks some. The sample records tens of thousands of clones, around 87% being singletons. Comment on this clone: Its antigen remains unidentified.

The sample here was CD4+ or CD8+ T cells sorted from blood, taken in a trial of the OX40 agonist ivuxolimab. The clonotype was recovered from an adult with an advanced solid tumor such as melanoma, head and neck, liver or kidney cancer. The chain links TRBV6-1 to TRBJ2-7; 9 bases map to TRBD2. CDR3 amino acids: CASRTGREGAYEQYF. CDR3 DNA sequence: TGTGCCAGCCGGACCGGGCGGGAGGGTGCCTACGAGCAGTACTTC.